This T cell receptor beta chain comes out of a study of T cell repertoires in cytomegalovirus infection. In the study overall: Evidence of both CMV infection and a matching HLA type came from public TCR beta signatures. Study-wide points: HLA-C-restricted, CMV-specific TCR beta clonotypes were dominant ex vivo. Cumulative public TCR beta family frequency identified CMV carriers with the relevant HLA.

The CDR3 is 18 residues long. V lost 0 bases to trimming and J lost 1 base; unmatched junction nucleotides: 11. Germline CDR1 reads SGDLS; CDR2 reads YYNGEE. TCRdb used MiXCR to reprocess the reads, holding one entry per CDR3 protein. The repertoire has more than 500,000 distinct CDR3 sequences, 16% of them found once; the top ten carry 20% to 30%. With regard to this clonotype: Its matching antigen is unknown.

The rearrangement joins TRBV9 to TRBJ2-3; 7 bases map to TRBD2. The TCR comes from a human donor in good health (CMV status not recorded). Some clones in this sample may be carry-over from other donors' samples. The sample consisted of CD8+ T cells from PBMCs. The CDR3 DNA follows: TGTGCCAGCAGCGTAGCTAAGGGGAGGGGCACAGGCACAGATACGCAGTATTTT. Translation: CASSVAKGRGTGTDTQYF.